These T cell receptor beta chains were read from a single sample in a study of OX40 agonist ivuxolimab in advanced cancers. Libraries were prepared by immunoSEQ multiplex PCR; TCRdb keeps only in-frame clonotypes and omits some of them. The profile shows 50,000 to 85,000 clones, around 83% of them singletons. Sequences were derived from CD4+ or CD8+ T cells sorted from blood, sampled in a trial of the OX40 agonist ivuxolimab. Receptor source: an adult with an advanced solid tumor such as melanoma, head and neck, liver or kidney cancer. Each CDR3 is given with its conserved first and last residue.

V | CDR3
TRBV4-2 | CASSQGPGQGSWEQYF
TRBV9 | CASSNGNTGELFF
TRBV7-2 | CASSLLPSARSMNTEAFF
TRBV11-3 | CASSPTASGGKLFF
TRBV12-5 | CASGPGVGAMSEQFF
TRBV4-2 | CASSPAGTHAGELFF
TRBV7-9 | CASSLTGGFTDTQYF
TRBV25-1 | CASSEFGDQPQHF
TRBV5-1 | CASSSRGEQYF
TRBV7-2 | CASSLPSSYEQYF
TRBV5-5 | CASSLEPSMNTEAFF
TRBV2 | CASSEALGLAGASKYF
TRBV5-1 | CASSSGLAPLDTQYF
TRBV18 | CASSPDGGRNSNQPQHF
TRBV6-1 | CASALHPGGSYEQYF
TRBV21-1 | CASSKGLGTDTQYF
TRBV6-5 | CASTGTSGSEQFF
TRBV5-4 | CASSFGTIGNEQFF
TRBV27 | CAISGSYNEQFF
TRBV14 | CASSRASGSGTDTQYF
TRBV2 | CASSARTGGGQPQHF
TRBV28 | CASVDGGAQSYEQYF
TRBV7-9 | CASSTDRDYTGELFF
TRBV10-3 | CAISESLTGNQPQHF
TRBV12-5 | CASGLVLLTGTGAHEQYF
TRBV15 | CATSRALAGAQETQYF
TRBV14 | CASSPRTSGRDIDTDTQYF
TRBV28 | CASSLLQDGGYTF
TRBV21-1 | CARGPIRNMCEQYF
TRBV5-4 | CASSLPRGQGLANTIYF
TRBV7-9 | CASTPYTDTQYF
TRBV23-1 | CASRYPKPGHREKLFF
TRBV27 | CASSFLSSGRYNEQFF
TRBV5-6 | CASSLGYYTGELFF
TRBV7-8 | CASTQQGRANEKLFF
TRBV7-2 | CASSSTRGYTF
TRBV11-2 | CASSGQGLAGEQFF
TRBV7-2 | CASKGRNEVTQYF
TRBV6-4 | CASSAGTSGYNEQFF
TRBV18 | CASSPVFRPHQNSGNTIYF
TRBV11-3 | CASSPRTSGGADTQYF
TRBV29-1 | CSVALRILVGYEQYF
TRBV29-1 | CSAGGTVFQETQYF
TRBV19 | CASSIQPKETQYF
TRBV28 | CASSPLVLVYEQYF
TRBV2 | CAMGGNQETQYF
TRBV7-2 | CASSRMRGEQYF
TRBV5-8 | CASSLAVRNQPQHF
TRBV2 | CASNRGQETQYF
TRBV27 | CASSPLLAGAGNQPQHF
TRBV5-1 | CASSLGQVKTGELFF
TRBV19 | CASSIGPGIYEQYF
TRBV4-3 | CASSQVLGEKLFF
TRBV27 | CASSFKQGAKDSPLHF
TRBV5-1 | CASSLAISGLSANTGELFF
TRBV5-4 | CASSSDGYNEQFF
TRBV7-2 | CASSPSTGGNEKLFF
TRBV2 | CASSEDGKNTDTQYF
TRBV7-9 | CASSQGLAGWNYEQYF